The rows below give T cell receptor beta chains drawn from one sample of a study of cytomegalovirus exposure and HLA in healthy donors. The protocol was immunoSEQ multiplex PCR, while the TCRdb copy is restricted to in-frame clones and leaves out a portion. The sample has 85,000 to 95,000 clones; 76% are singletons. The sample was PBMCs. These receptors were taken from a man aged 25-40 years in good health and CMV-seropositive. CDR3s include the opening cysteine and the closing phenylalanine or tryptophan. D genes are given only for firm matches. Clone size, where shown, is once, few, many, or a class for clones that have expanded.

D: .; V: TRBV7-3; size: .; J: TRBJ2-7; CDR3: CASSLRPSPNEQYF; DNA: TGTGCCAGCAGCTTAAGACCTAGCCCCAACGAGCAGTACTTC
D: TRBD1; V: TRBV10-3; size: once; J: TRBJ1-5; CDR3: CAISPGQGSDSNQPQHF; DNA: TGTGCCATCAGTCCGGGACAGGGGTCAGATAGCAATCAGCCCCAGCATTTT
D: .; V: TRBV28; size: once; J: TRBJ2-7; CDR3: CASSTPQGNHEQYF; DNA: TGTGCCAGCAGTACTCCACAGGGAAACCACGAGCAGTACTTC
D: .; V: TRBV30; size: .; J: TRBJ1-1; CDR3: CAWSRANTEAFF; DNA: TGTGCCTGGAGCAGGGCGAACACTGAAGCTTTCTTT
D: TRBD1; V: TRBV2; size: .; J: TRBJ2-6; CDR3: CASSPGGLSGANVLTF; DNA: TGTGCCAGCAGTCCAGGGGGTCTCTCTGGGGCCAACGTCCTGACTTTC
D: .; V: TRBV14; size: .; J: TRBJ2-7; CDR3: CASSQDSLHEQYF; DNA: TGTGCCAGCAGCCAAGATTCTCTTCACGAGCAGTACTTC
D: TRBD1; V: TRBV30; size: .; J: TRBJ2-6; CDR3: CAWSPWTGGSGANVRTF; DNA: TGTGCCTGGAGTCCCTGGACAGGGGGGTCAGGGGCCAACGTCCGGACTTTC
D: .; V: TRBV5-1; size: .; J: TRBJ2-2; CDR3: CASSLTPVANTGELFF; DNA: TGCGCCAGCAGCCTCACTCCGGTGGCGAACACCGGGGAGCTGTTTTTT
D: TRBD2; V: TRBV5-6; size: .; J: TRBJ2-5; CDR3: CASSGPRMRGGETQYF; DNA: TGTGCCAGCAGCGGCCCGAGGATGCGGGGGGGGGAGACCCAGTACTTC
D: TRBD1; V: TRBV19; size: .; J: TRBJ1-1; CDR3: CASSRTGNTEAFF; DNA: TGTGCCAGTAGTAGGACAGGGAACACTGAAGCTTTCTTT
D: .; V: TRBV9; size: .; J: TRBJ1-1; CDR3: CASSVSSGWGGTEAFF; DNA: TGTGCCAGCAGCGTCTCTTCAGGATGGGGGGGCACTGAAGCTTTCTTT
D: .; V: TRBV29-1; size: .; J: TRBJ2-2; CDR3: CSVDMDSPGELFF; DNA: TGCAGCGTCGACATGGACTCCCCCGGGGAGCTGTTTTTT
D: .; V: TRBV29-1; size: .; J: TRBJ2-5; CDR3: CSVERRAETQYF; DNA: TGCAGCGTTGAAAGGAGGGCAGAGACCCAGTACTTC
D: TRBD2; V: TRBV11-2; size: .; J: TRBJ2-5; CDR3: CASSFHGGWETQYF; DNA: TGTGCCAGCAGCTTCCACGGGGGGTGGGAGACCCAGTACTTC